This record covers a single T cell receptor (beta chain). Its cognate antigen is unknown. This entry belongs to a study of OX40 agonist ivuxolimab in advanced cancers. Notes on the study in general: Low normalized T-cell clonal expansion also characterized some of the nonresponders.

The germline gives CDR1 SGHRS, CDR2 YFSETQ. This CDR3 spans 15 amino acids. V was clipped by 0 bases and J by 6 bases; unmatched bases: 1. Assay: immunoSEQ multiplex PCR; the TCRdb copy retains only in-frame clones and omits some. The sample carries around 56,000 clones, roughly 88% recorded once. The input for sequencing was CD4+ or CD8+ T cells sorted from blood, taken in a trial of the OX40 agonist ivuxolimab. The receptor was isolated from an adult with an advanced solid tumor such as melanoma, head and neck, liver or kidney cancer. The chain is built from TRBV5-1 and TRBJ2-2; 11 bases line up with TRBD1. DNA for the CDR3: TGCGCCAGCAGCTTGGGGACAGGGGGCTCCGGGGAGCTGTTTTTT. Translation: CASSLGTGGSGELFF.